Each of the 15 T cell receptor beta chains below was sequenced from the same sample in a study of cytomegalovirus exposure and HLA in healthy donors. In the PCR, 60 Vbeta and 13 Jbeta primers were used. Profiled with immunoSEQ multiplex PCR; TCRdb holds only in-frame clones, not every one. Among about 170,000 clones, approximately 80% were seen once, and the ten largest hold around 2.3%. Material: PBMCs. The receptors here all came from a woman aged 50 to 60 in good health and CMV-seronegative.

The J gene is TRBJ2-5, the V gene TRBV11-3; 10 positions agree with TRBD1. V was pared by 8 bases and J by 3 bases, with 6 bases of the junction left unmatched. CDR3 length: 14 residues. CDR1 is SGHNT, CDR2 YENEEA, per germline. CDR3 nucleotide sequence: TGTGCCAGCGCCCGGGACAGGGGTGAAGAGACCCAGTACTTC. It encodes CASARDRGEETQYF. The full variable domain, its missing parts supplied by reference TRBV11-3 and TRBJ2-5, is EAGVVQSPRYKIIEKKQPVAFWCNPISGHNTLYWYLQNLGQGPELLIRYENEEAVDDSQLPKDRFSAERLKGVDSTLKIQPAELGDSAVYLCASARDRGEETQYFGPGTRLLVL.

The chain employs TRBV5-5 and TRBJ1-1; TRBD1 might be the D (5 bases). Per germline, CDR1 SGHKS and CDR2 YYEKEE (reference sequence). The CDR3 loop spans 14 amino acids. V lost 3 bases, J lost 1 base, and 10 bases lay in between. CDR3 sequence (DNA): TGTGCCAGCAGCTGGGGGGGATGGAACACTGAAGCTTTCTTT. Its translation is CASSWGGWNTEAFF.

The chain employs TRBV29-1 and TRBJ2-7, with D possibly matching TRBD2 (7 bases). Trimming cost V 7 bases and J 6 bases, with 19 bases left between them. Per the germline V gene, CDR1 is SQVTM and CDR2 is ANQGSEA. The CDR3 extends over 13 amino acids. DNA of the CDR3: TGCAGCGCAAACCGGGATCGGGGGGCCGAGCAGTACTTC. Its protein product is CSANRDRGAEQYF.

This clone has only a few counts. The chain links TRBV5-1 to TRBJ1-1; the match to TRBD1 covers 10 bases. The CDR3 runs to 14 residues. The V gene's germline CDR1 is SGHRS and CDR2 YFSETQ. V was clipped by 4 bases and J by 5 bases; unmatched bases: 5. The CDR3 sequence is CASSIRQGATEAFF. The CDR3 nucleotides read TGCGCCAGCAGCATTAGACAGGGGGCGACTGAAGCTTTCTTT.

The chain employs TRBV28 and TRBJ1-5; perhaps TRBD1 as D (5 bases). The V gene's germline CDR1 is MDHEN and CDR2 SYDVKM. CDR3 size: 15 residues. The germline V and J ends were trimmed by 6 bases and 1 base, with 13 bases remaining between them. CDR3 residues: CASRFGGGSNQPQHF. The CDR3 nucleotides read TGTGCCAGCAGATTTGGGGGGGGAAGCAATCAGCCCCAGCATTTT.

J is TRBJ1-5 and V is TRBV28, with D perhaps TRBD1 (6 bases). Deletions cut 6 bases from V and 1 base from J, with 10 bases between. In germline, CDR1 is MDHEN, CDR2 SYDVKM. This CDR3 has 14 residues. The CDR3 coding sequence is TGTGCCAGCAGCACAGGGTTGAGCAATCAGCCCCAGCATTTT. It yields the protein CASSTGLSNQPQHF.

The chain carries TRBV27 and TRBJ2-7, with D perhaps TRBD1 (6 bases). Germline values: CDR1 MNHEY, CDR2 SMNVEV (reference sequence). This CDR3 is built from 14 residues. V lost 3 bases to trimming and J lost 0 bases, with 9 bases between them. CDR3 amino acids: CASSFLDSSYEQYF. The CDR3 DNA follows: TGTGCCAGCAGTTTCCTGGACAGCTCCTACGAGCAGTACTTC.

The rearrangement uses TRBV27 and TRBJ1-1; weak D call: TRBD1 (5 bases). The CDR3 is made up of 13 amino acids. Trimming took 0 bases from V and 5 from J, leaving 7 bases between them. Germline lookup yields CDR1 MNHEY and CDR2 SMNVEV (reference sequence). CDR3 DNA sequence: TGTGCCAGCAGTTTATCCAGGGCGACTGAAGCTTTCTTT. It encodes CASSLSRATEAFF.

This chain uses TRBV28 with TRBJ1-4; 9 nucleotides align to TRBD1. Germline lookup yields CDR1 MDHEN and CDR2 SYDVKM. This CDR3 region has 15 residues. J gave up 7 bases and V 6 bases, and 9 bases lay outside the gene matches. In DNA, the CDR3 is TGTGCCAGCAGCTTCCTTGGGACAGGGACTGAAAAACTGTTTTTT. As protein: CASSFLGTGTEKLFF.

The chain couples TRBV5-1 to TRBJ2-2; D is unresolved. Trimming cost V 4 bases and J 7 bases, with 8 bases left between them. Germline lookup yields CDR1 SGHRS and CDR2 YFSETQ. CDR3 length equals 12 residues. The CDR3 sequence: CASSPTGGELFF. In DNA form, the CDR3 reads TGCGCCAGCAGCCCTACTGGCGGGGAGCTGTTTTTT.

The chain recombines TRBV10-2 with TRBJ1-5, with D possibly TRBD1 on 5 matching bases. From germline, CDR1 is WSHSY and CDR2 SAAADI. The CDR3 runs 15 residues. V was shortened by 5 bases and J by 0 bases, with 11 bases between the two germline ends. This CDR3 is CASSWGQDSNQPQHF. CDR3 bases: TGCGCCAGCAGTTGGGGCCAAGATAGCAATCAGCCCCAGCATTTT.

The chain has TRBV7-9 and TRBJ1-1; D call uncertain. CDR1 and CDR2 from the germline V gene are SEHNR and FQNEAQ (reference sequence). This CDR3 spans 10 amino acids. The ends were cut back, 3 bases at V and 6 bases at J, with 2 bases in the middle. CDR3 sequence (DNA): TGTGCCAGCAGCTTCGCTGAAGCTTTCTTT. It translates to CASSFAEAFF.

The gene calls are TRBV6-5 and TRBJ2-1, with 7 bases matching TRBD2. V was clipped by 11 bases and J by 4 bases; unmatched bases: 2. The CDR3 has 11 amino acids. Germline-derived CDR1 and CDR2 are MNHEY and SVGAGI. Here the CDR3 reads CAVREYNEQFF. The DNA for the CDR3 is TGTGCCGTGCGGGAGTACAATGAGCAGTTCTTC.

The chain carries TRBV19 and TRBJ1-5, with TRBD1 identical over 10 bases. V dropped 5 bases and J dropped 6; count of bases not matched to a gene: 7. Germline loops: CDR1 LNHDA, CDR2 SQIVND (reference sequence). This CDR3 has 15 residues. CDR3 sequence reads: CASSRRDRGLQPQHF. Written as DNA, the CDR3 is TGTGCCAGTAGTCGCCGGGACAGGGGCCTTCAGCCCCAGCATTTT.

J is TRBJ1-1 and V is TRBV29-1; no firm D call. The CDR3 sequence is 11 residues long. V dropped 4 bases and J dropped 6 bases, with 9 bases sitting between them. CDR1 is SQVTM and CDR2 is ANQGSEA in the germline V gene. The CDR3 DNA reads as TGCAGCGTTGCCTACGGAGCTGAAGCTTTCTTT. It codes for CSVAYGAEAFF. The full variable domain, completed using reference TRBV29-1 and TRBJ1-1, is SAVISQKPSRDICQRGTSLTIQCQVDSQVTMMFWYRQQPGQSLTLIATANQGSEATYESGFVIDKFPISRPNLTFSTLTVSNMSPEDSSIYLCSVAYGAEAFFGQGTRLTVV.